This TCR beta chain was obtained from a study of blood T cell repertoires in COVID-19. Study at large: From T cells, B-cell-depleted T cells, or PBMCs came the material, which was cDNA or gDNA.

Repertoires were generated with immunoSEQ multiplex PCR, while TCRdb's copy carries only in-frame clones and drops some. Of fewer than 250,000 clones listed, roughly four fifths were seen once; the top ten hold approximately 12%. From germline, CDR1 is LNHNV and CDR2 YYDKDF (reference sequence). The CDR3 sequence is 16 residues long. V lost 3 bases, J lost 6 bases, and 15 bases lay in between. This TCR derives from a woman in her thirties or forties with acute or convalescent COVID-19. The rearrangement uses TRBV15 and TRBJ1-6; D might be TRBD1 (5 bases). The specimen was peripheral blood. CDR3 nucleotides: TGTGCCACCAGCAGCCATCCGACAGTCTCTAATTCACCCCTCCACTTT. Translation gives CATSSHPTVSNSPLHF.